This TCR beta chain was captured by sequencing in a study of control samples from healthy donors and cancer patients. The protocol was immunoSEQ multiplex PCR, while the TCRdb copy is restricted to in-frame clones and leaves out a portion. The sample shows about 120,000 clones, over 75% of them seen only once. The CDR3 sequence is 16 residues long. Germline assignment: CDR1 PRHDT and CDR2 FYEKMQ (reference sequence). V shed 5 bases and J shed 4 bases, with 20 bases lying between them. The V and J genes are TRBV13 and TRBJ1-2, with D possibly being TRBD1 (5 bases). Sequenced input: blood. The sequence derives from a middle-aged man in good health. The chain's CDR3 is CASSEGGASRRYGYTF. DNA of the CDR3: TGTGCCAGCAGCGAGGGCGGGGCTTCTCGTCGCTATGGCTACACCTTC. The full variable domain, completed using reference TRBV13 and TRBJ1-2, is AAGVIQSPRHLIKEKRETATLKCYPIPRHDTVYWYQQGPGQDPQFLISFYEKMQSDKGSIPDRFSAQQFSDYHSELNMSSLELGDSALYFCASSEGGASRRYGYTFGSGTRLTVV.